These T cell receptor beta chains were read from a single sample in a study of blood T cell repertoires in COVID-19. Profiled with immunoSEQ multiplex PCR; TCRdb holds only in-frame clones, not every one. The sample has fewer than 150,000 clones; roughly 80% are singletons. Sequencing was done on a sample of peripheral blood. These receptor sequences come from a man aged 65 to 85 with acute or convalescent COVID-19. Each CDR3 is given with its conserved first and last residue. The order of the fields is clone size, D gene, J gene, V gene, CDR3 protein, CDR3 DNA. The D gene is left open where the match is weak. Clone size is given for some rows only: seen once, a few or many times, or a class if the clone is expanded.

clone size: few; D gene: .; J gene: TRBJ2-6; V gene: TRBV6-6; CDR3 protein: CASSPPQGIFHSGANVLTF; CDR3 DNA: TGTGCCAGCAGTCCCCCCCAGGGGATATTTCATTCTGGGGCCAACGTCCTGACTTTC
clone size: .; D gene: TRBD1; J gene: TRBJ1-2; V gene: TRBV7-2; CDR3 protein: CASSTGDSRNYGYTF; CDR3 DNA: TGTGCCAGCAGCACCGGGGACAGTCGAAACTATGGCTACACCTTC
clone size: .; D gene: .; J gene: TRBJ2-3; V gene: TRBV5-6; CDR3 protein: CASAGGGGPDTQYF; CDR3 DNA: TGTGCCAGCGCAGGAGGGGGGGGCCCAGATACGCAGTATTTT
clone size: .; D gene: TRBD1; J gene: TRBJ2-1; V gene: TRBV3-1/TRBV3-2; CDR3 protein: CASSLDRDVYNEQFF; CDR3 DNA: TGTGCCAGCAGCCTCGACAGGGATGTCTACAATGAGCAGTTCTTC
clone size: .; D gene: TRBD1; J gene: TRBJ1-2; V gene: TRBV30; CDR3 protein: CAWSRGQVTLRYGYTF; CDR3 DNA: TGTGCCTGGAGTCGGGGACAGGTTACCCTCCGCTATGGCTACACCTTC
clone size: .; D gene: .; J gene: TRBJ1-5; V gene: TRBV3-1/TRBV3-2; CDR3 protein: CASSQGRSGQPQHF; CDR3 DNA: TGTGCCAGCAGCCAAGGGAGGTCCGGGCAGCCCCAGCATTTT
clone size: .; D gene: TRBD1; J gene: TRBJ1-5; V gene: TRBV7-2; CDR3 protein: CASSLNPTGGSVNQPQHF; CDR3 DNA: TGTGCCAGCAGCTTAAACCCGACAGGGGGCTCCGTTAATCAGCCCCAGCATTTT
clone size: .; D gene: TRBD2; J gene: TRBJ2-1; V gene: TRBV29-1; CDR3 protein: CSAGLADYNEQFF; CDR3 DNA: TGCAGCGCGGGACTAGCGGACTACAATGAGCAGTTCTTC
clone size: .; D gene: TRBD1; J gene: TRBJ2-6; V gene: TRBV9; CDR3 protein: CASSPRGPGANVLTF; CDR3 DNA: TGTGCCAGCAGCCCCAGGGGGCCTGGGGCCAACGTCCTGACTTTC
clone size: few; D gene: TRBD1; J gene: TRBJ2-7; V gene: TRBV12-5; CDR3 protein: CASGWYPGQGEQYF; CDR3 DNA: TGTGCTAGTGGTTGGTACCCGGGACAGGGTGAGCAGTACTTC
clone size: once; D gene: TRBD2; J gene: TRBJ2-1; V gene: TRBV27; CDR3 protein: CASSWEGNEQFF; CDR3 DNA: TGTGCCAGCAGCTGGGAGGGGAATGAGCAGTTCTTC
clone size: once; D gene: TRBD1; J gene: TRBJ2-7; V gene: TRBV2; CDR3 protein: CASRGQGAAYEQYF; CDR3 DNA: TGTGCCAGCAGGGGACAGGGGGCGGCCTACGAGCAGTACTTC
clone size: .; D gene: TRBD1; J gene: TRBJ2-7; V gene: TRBV5-4; CDR3 protein: CASSLTGAYEQYF; CDR3 DNA: TGTGCCAGCAGCTTAACAGGGGCCTACGAGCAGTACTTC
clone size: once; D gene: .; J gene: TRBJ2-1; V gene: TRBV3-1/TRBV3-2; CDR3 protein: CASSQDPSASSYNEQFF; CDR3 DNA: TGTGCCAGCAGCCAAGATCCCAGCGCCAGCTCCTACAATGAGCAGTTCTTC
clone size: .; D gene: .; J gene: TRBJ2-6; V gene: TRBV6-2/TRBV6-3; CDR3 protein: CASSGQGGFSGANVLTF; CDR3 DNA: TGTGCCAGCAGTGGACAGGGAGGGTTCTCTGGGGCCAACGTCCTGACTTTC
clone size: .; D gene: .; J gene: TRBJ2-1; V gene: TRBV29-1; CDR3 protein: CSVELLLDDEQFF; CDR3 DNA: TGCAGCGTTGAGCTTCTCCTAGACGATGAGCAGTTCTTC
clone size: .; D gene: .; J gene: TRBJ2-1; V gene: TRBV10-3; CDR3 protein: CAISENPPNEQFF; CDR3 DNA: TGTGCCATCAGTGAGAATCCTCCCAATGAGCAGTTCTTC
clone size: .; D gene: TRBD1; J gene: TRBJ1-5; V gene: TRBV5-5; CDR3 protein: CASSPTGVNQPQHF; CDR3 DNA: TGTGCCAGCAGCCCTACAGGGGTCAATCAGCCCCAGCATTTT
clone size: .; D gene: .; J gene: TRBJ1-1; V gene: TRBV3-1/TRBV3-2; CDR3 protein: CASSQGGGNTEAFF; CDR3 DNA: TGTGCCAGCAGCCAAGGAGGGGGAAACACTGAAGCTTTCTTT
clone size: .; D gene: .; J gene: TRBJ2-5; V gene: TRBV12-3/TRBV12-4; CDR3 protein: CASSSLEGTQYF; CDR3 DNA: TGTGCCAGCAGTTCCCTTGAGGGGACCCAGTACTTC
clone size: .; D gene: TRBD1; J gene: TRBJ2-2; V gene: TRBV7-3; CDR3 protein: CASSLGGTGNTGELFF; CDR3 DNA: TGTGCCAGCAGCTTAGGGGGGACAGGGAACACCGGGGAGCTGTTTTTT
clone size: once; D gene: TRBD1; J gene: TRBJ2-5; V gene: TRBV5-4; CDR3 protein: CASSGLDRGRETQYF; CDR3 DNA: TGTGCCAGCAGCGGATTGGACAGGGGGCGGGAGACCCAGTACTTC
clone size: .; D gene: TRBD1; J gene: TRBJ2-2; V gene: TRBV5-5; CDR3 protein: CASYQTGIGELFF; CDR3 DNA: TGTGCCAGCTACCAGACAGGGATCGGGGAGCTGTTTTTT
clone size: .; D gene: TRBD1; J gene: TRBJ1-4; V gene: TRBV6-5; CDR3 protein: CASRGHGTNEKLFF; CDR3 DNA: TGTGCCAGTAGGGGGCATGGAACTAATGAAAAACTGTTTTTT
clone size: .; D gene: TRBD2; J gene: TRBJ2-2; V gene: TRBV5-1; CDR3 protein: CASSQGLAAANTGELFF; CDR3 DNA: TGCGCCAGCAGCCAGGGACTAGCGGCTGCGAACACCGGGGAGCTGTTTTTT
clone size: .; D gene: TRBD2; J gene: TRBJ2-3; V gene: TRBV29-1; CDR3 protein: CSARTSGGHSTDTQYF; CDR3 DNA: TGCAGCGCCCGGACTAGCGGGGGGCATAGCACAGATACGCAGTATTTT